Below are 17 T cell receptor beta chains sequenced from a single sample in a study of T cell changes during pregnancy in multiple sclerosis. Sequenced by immunoSEQ multiplex PCR; TCRdb stores in-frame clones only, minus some. The table records roughly 99,000 clones, under 95% of them present only once. This specimen was peripheral blood, taken in the third trimester of pregnancy. The receptors come from a female donor in good health, enrolled as a control in a pregnancy study.

CDR3 DNA: TGCGCCAGCAGCGCGACAGGGGCAGGAGGAAACACCATATATTTT. Encoded protein: CASSATGAGGNTIYF. The V and J genes are TRBV5-1 and TRBJ1-3; 8 bases map to TRBD1. CDR3 length equals 15 residues. Germline V gives CDR1 SGHRS, CDR2 YFSETQ. The trim removed 4 bases at V and 4 bases at J, leaving 7 bases unmatched.

This clone was seen a single time. V and J are TRBV5-1 and TRBJ2-5, with 7 bases identical to TRBD2. Per the germline V gene, CDR1 is SGHRS and CDR2 is YFSETQ. The CDR3 totals 18 residues. V was pared by 0 bases and J by 3 bases, with 14 bases of the junction left unmatched. CDR3: CASSLAGPAGGGKETQYF. CDR3 DNA sequence: TGCGCCAGCAGCTTGGCTGGTCCAGCTGGCGGGGGAAAAGAGACCCAGTACTTC.

V and J are TRBV5-1 and TRBJ1-6; 7 bases are shared with TRBD1. CDR3 length: 15 amino acids. Germline-derived CDR1 and CDR2 are SGHRS and YFSETQ. Trimming cost V 4 bases and J 9 bases; bases outside gene matches: 10. The CDR3 protein is CASSTQGFFSSPLHF. As DNA, the CDR3 is TGCGCCAGCAGCACACAGGGGTTTTTTAGTTCACCCCTCCACTTT.

This clone was counted between two and nine times. The chain recombines TRBV9 with TRBJ1-6; D gene unclear. The CDR3 runs 16 residues. V dropped 4 bases and J dropped 0 bases, with 11 bases sitting between them. Looked up from germline, CDR1 is SGDLS and CDR2 is YYNGEE. The CDR3: CASSPDGSSYNSPLHF. In nucleotides, the CDR3 is TGTGCCAGCAGCCCCGATGGGAGCTCCTATAATTCACCCCTCCACTTT.

The chain is built from TRBV4-3 and TRBJ2-7; D might be TRBD2 (5 bases). V gave up 0 bases and J gave up 2 bases, with 11 bases separating them. Germline V lookup: CDR1 LGHNA, CDR2 YSLEER. The CDR3 runs 15 residues. Here the CDR3 DNA reads TGCGCCAGCAGCCAAGAACGAGGGAGTACCTACGAGCAGTACTTC. Protein sequence: CASSQERGSTYEQYF.

The gene calls are TRBV5-1 and TRBJ2-3; no clear D. Trimming took 0 bases from V and 0 from J, leaving 8 bases between them. Germline CDR1 SGHRS, CDR2 YFSETQ. This CDR3 has 15 amino acids. CDR3 sequence (DNA): TGCGCCAGCAGCTTGGGGGCACCGAGCACAGATACGCAGTATTTT. Translated, it gives CASSLGAPSTDTQYF.

This clone turned up a few times. The chain employs TRBV15 and TRBJ1-5; TRBD1 might be the D (5 bases). From germline, CDR1 is LNHNV and CDR2 YYDKDF (reference sequence). Between the trimmed V and J ends, which lost 8 bases and 5 bases, there was a span of 16 bases. This CDR3 is 14 amino acids long. The chain's CDR3 is CATVSVQGYQPQHF. The CDR3 DNA follows: TGTGCCACCGTCTCAGTCCAGGGTTATCAGCCCCAGCATTTT.

This chain joins TRBV6-6 and TRBJ1-5; D gene unclear. Per germline, CDR1 MNHNY and CDR2 SVGAGI (reference sequence). V lost 7 bases and J 3 bases, leaving 13 bases between the germline ends. The CDR3 is 14 amino acids. In DNA form, the CDR3 reads TGTGCCAGCAAGTTGGGTCAGGACAATCAGCCCCAGCATTTT. Encoded protein: CASKLGQDNQPQHF.

V usage is TRBV6-1 and J usage is TRBJ1-1, with a tentative D call TRBD1 (6 bases). V was cut by 6 bases and J by 1 base, with 9 bases left in between. This CDR3 is 13 amino acids long. Per the germline V gene, CDR1 is MNHNS and CDR2 is SASEGT. CDR3 loop: CASSGTTNTEAFF. The CDR3 DNA sequence: TGTGCCAGCAGCGGGACAACGAACACTGAAGCTTTCTTT.

CDR3 bases: TGTGCTAGTGGTCAGGGGACAGAAACCCCCTATGGCTACACCTTC. Protein product: CASGQGTETPYGYTF. The chain has TRBV12-5 and TRBJ1-2, with TRBD1 matching over 7 bases. Trimming took 5 bases from V and 4 from J; bases not matched to a gene: 10. Germline-derived CDR1 and CDR2 are LGHNT and FRNRAP. There are 15 residues in the CDR3.

This chain uses TRBV6-4 with TRBJ1-2, with 7 bases lining up with TRBD1. V trimming: 0 bases; J trimming: 4 bases; junction bases outside the gene matches: 5. Germline V CDR1 and CDR2: MRHNA, SNTAGT. The CDR3 has 15 amino acids. The CDR3 DNA reads TGTGCCAGCAGTGACTCTGGGGACAGTGGCTATGGCTACACCTTC. Translating it yields CASSDSGDSGYGYTF.

This sequence joins TRBV6-5 and TRBJ2-3; TRBD1 aligns across 7 bases. Germline loops: CDR1 MNHEY, CDR2 SVGAGI. The trim removed 2 bases at V and 0 bases at J, leaving 5 bases unmatched. This CDR3 comprises 16 residues. CDR3 bases: TGTGCCAGCAGTTACCCGGGACAGTCTAGCACAGATACGCAGTATTTT. The encoded protein is CASSYPGQSSTDTQYF.

The chain has TRBV10-3 and TRBJ2-7, with D perhaps TRBD1 (6 bases). CDR1 and CDR2 from the germline V gene are ENHRY and SYGVKD. The CDR3 contains 14 residues. Between the trimmed V and J ends, which lost 4 bases and 3 bases, there was a span of 13 bases. CDR3 coding DNA: TGTGCCATCAGTGCGTCAGGGGTCAACTACGAGCAGTACTTC. Translated: CAISASGVNYEQYF.

Points on this clone: Different DNA sequences within this sample yield the same CDR3. The rearrangement joins TRBV7-2 to TRBJ1-2; D not certain. Germline CDR1 reads SGHTA; CDR2 reads FQGNSA. The CDR3 length is 13 residues. V was shortened by 1 base and J by 1 base, with 4 bases between the two germline ends. Written as DNA, the CDR3 is TGTGCCAGCAGCTTAGGCGGTAACTATGGCTACACCTTC. Translating it yields CASSLGGNYGYTF.

The rearrangement uses TRBV9 and TRBJ1-5, with D unclear. Germline V CDR1 and CDR2: SGDLS, YYNGEE. This CDR3 spans 14 amino acids. The V gene lost 0 bases and the J gene lost 5 bases, with 9 bases spanning the gap. CDR3 sequence (DNA): TGTGCCAGCAGCGTAGGGCAGGAGGATCAGCCCCAGCATTTT. Protein: CASSVGQEDQPQHF.

The chain is built from TRBV7-2 and TRBJ1-1; D call uncertain. Germline assignment: CDR1 SGHTA and CDR2 FQGNSA. The CDR3 is 11 amino acids. Trimming left V 5 bases short and J 7 bases short, with 8 bases between. The CDR3: CASSRLSEAFF. Written as DNA, the CDR3 is TGTGCCAGCAGCCGCCTAAGTGAAGCTTTCTTT.

The chain employs TRBV11-2 and TRBJ1-2, with D unclear. Trimming pared 1 base from V and 2 bases from J, leaving 8 bases between. Per the germline V gene, CDR1 is SGHAT and CDR2 is FQNNGV. This CDR3 has 14 residues. The CDR3 sequence: CASSLVDTNYGYTF. As DNA, the CDR3 is TGTGCCAGCAGCTTAGTCGACACAAACTATGGCTACACCTTC.